The 23 T cell receptor beta chains presented below share a single source sample, sequenced in a study of vaccination effects on CD4 cells after COVID-19. The table came from immunoSEQ multiplex PCR; TCRdb's copy has only in-frame clones and leaves some out. This repertoire shows 74,000 or so clones, over 70% found once; its top ten account for roughly an eighth. These receptors' targets are unknown. Antigen-specific CD4+ T cells were first expanded with viral peptide pools by the ViraFEST assay and only then sequenced. Following 10 days of culture, CD4+ T cells were isolated. Among the vaccine recipients, none had a prior SARS-CoV-2 infection, and nucleocapsid antibodies were negative. Here the sequenced sample was CD4+ T cells from PBMCs cultured with SARS-CoV-2 spike peptides, taken before COVID-19 vaccination. The receptors stem from a human donor who received a COVID-19 vaccine.

The chain recombines TRBV2 with TRBJ1-1; TRBD1 aligns across 8 bases. This CDR3 comprises 14 residues. Germline V gives CDR1 SNHLY, CDR2 FYNNEI. Trimming cost V 9 bases and J 1 base; bases outside gene matches: 7. The DNA of the CDR3 is TGTGCCAGAACCGGGACAGGAAAGAACACTGAAGCTTTCTTT. Its translation is CARTGTGKNTEAFF.

The V and J genes are TRBV5-1 and TRBJ2-2; 8 nucleotides align to TRBD1. The V and J ends lost 7 bases and 6 bases, in that order; junction bases with no gene match: 20. This CDR3 contains 18 residues. CDR1 is SGHRS, CDR2 YFSETQ, per germline. The CDR3 DNA reads TGCGCCAGCCACCCAGGGGACAGGTTTTCATCGTTCTCCGGGGAGCTGTTTTTT. Amino acids: CASHPGDRFSSFSGELFF.

V usage is TRBV2 and J usage is TRBJ1-2; D possibly corresponds to TRBD1 (5 bases). Germline-derived CDR1 and CDR2 are SNHLY and FYNNEI. This CDR3 is built from 14 residues. The V end was cut by 4 bases, the J end by 2 bases, with 11 bases between. Here the CDR3 DNA reads TGTGCCAGCAGTGGTTTCGACAGAAACTATGGCTACACCTTC. It translates to CASSGFDRNYGYTF.

The chain joins TRBV24-1 to TRBJ2-6, with D uncertain. CDR1 KGHDR and CDR2 SFDVKD come from the germline V gene. With 3 bases removed from V and 0 bases from J, the gap between germline ends came to 2 bases. The CDR3 is 14 amino acids. This CDR3 is CATSDASGANVLTF. DNA for the CDR3: TGTGCCACCAGTGATGCCTCTGGGGCCAACGTCCTGACTTTC.

This chain connects TRBV5-1 to TRBJ2-5; TRBD2 matches at 7 bases. The CDR3 is 15 residues long. The V gene's germline CDR1 is SGHRS and CDR2 YFSETQ. V gave up 3 bases and J gave up 3 bases; unmatched junction bases: 8. The CDR3 bases are TGCGCCAGCAGCTCAGCTGGGGGGGGTGAAGAGACCCAGTACTTC. Amino acids: CASSSAGGGEETQYF.

The V call is TRBV5-1, the J call TRBJ2-3, with D unclear. This CDR3 spans 14 amino acids. CDR1 and CDR2 from the germline V gene are SGHRS and YFSETQ. Deletions cut 4 bases from V and 0 bases from J, with 9 bases between. CDR3 residues: CASSPRLSTDTQYF. The CDR3 DNA sequence: TGCGCCAGCAGCCCCCGACTGAGCACAGATACGCAGTATTTT.

This clone came up once. The chain links TRBV23-1 to TRBJ2-7; TRBD1 or TRBD2 may be the D gene (6 bases each). TRBV23-1 is treated as an ORF (open reading frame) with a function not yet certain. The V and J ends lost 3 bases and 0 bases respectively, with 24 bases between them. The CDR3 covers 19 residues. CDR3 region: CASSQSRGATNISSYEQYV. For the CDR3, the DNA is TGCGCCAGCAGTCAGTCGAGGGGGGCCACTAATATTAGCTCCTACGAGCAGTACGTC.

This chain joins TRBV6-5 and TRBJ1-5; D gene ambiguous. Germline values: CDR1 MNHEY, CDR2 SVGAGI. With 2 bases removed from V and 4 bases from J, the gap between germline ends came to 6 bases. This CDR3 region has 13 residues. CDR3 in amino acids: CASSYSRNQPQHF. As DNA, the CDR3 is TGTGCCAGCAGTTACAGCAGAAATCAGCCCCAGCATTTT.

This clone was counted a few times. This sequence joins TRBV5-1 and TRBJ1-4; a possible D gene is TRBD1 (6 bases). The CDR3 has 13 residues. Germline CDR1 is SGHRS and CDR2 is YFSETQ. Between the trimmed V and J ends, which lost 5 bases and 8 bases, there was a span of 13 bases. The CDR3 protein is CASSGDNSEKLFF. CDR3 in DNA: TGCGCCAGCAGTGGGGACAATTCCGAAAAACTGTTTTTT.

The V gene is TRBV6-6, the J gene TRBJ1-5; D might be TRBD1 (6 bases). Germline assignment: CDR1 MNHNY and CDR2 SVGAGI (reference sequence). With 7 bases removed from V and 7 bases from J, the gap between germline ends came to 17 bases. This CDR3 has 14 amino acids. The CDR3 here is CASNYIQGGQPQHF. DNA for the CDR3: TGTGCCAGCAACTACATACAGGGCGGCCAGCCCCAGCATTTT.

This chain connects TRBV7-3 to TRBJ2-3; D is unclear. Germline V gene lookup returns CDR1 SGHTA and CDR2 FQGTGA. The CDR3 contains 13 residues. The ends were cut back, 0 bases at V and 4 bases at J, with 5 bases in the middle. CDR3 protein: CASSLTFPDTQYF. The CDR3 DNA follows: TGTGCCAGCAGCTTAACGTTCCCAGATACGCAGTATTTT.

V usage is TRBV9 and J usage is TRBJ2-1; D call uncertain. This CDR3 comprises 13 residues. The V gene lost 0 bases and the J gene lost 7 bases, with 8 bases spanning the gap. Germline loops: CDR1 SGDLS, CDR2 YYNGEE. CDR3 DNA sequence: TGTGCCAGCAGCGTAGCTGCTGTTAATGAGCAGTTCTTC. It encodes CASSVAAVNEQFF.

The chain employs TRBV10-3 and TRBJ1-5, with D possibly TRBD1 on 6 matching bases. Germline lookup yields CDR1 ENHRY and CDR2 SYGVKD. Between the trimmed V and J ends, which lost 9 bases and 2 bases, there was a span of 14 bases. The CDR3 is 14 amino acids. The CDR3 DNA follows: TGTGCCATTCGACAGGCCCAGGGCAATCAGCCCCAGCATTTT. Translated: CAIRQAQGNQPQHF.

The V call is TRBV10-1, the J call TRBJ1-3, with D unresolved. V was pared by 8 bases and J by 2 bases, with 4 bases between. The CDR3 length is 11 residues. Germline assignment: CDR1 WNHNN and CDR2 SYGVQD (reference sequence). Written as DNA, the CDR3 is TGCGCCAGCCTCACTGGAAACACCATATATTTT. Protein product: CASLTGNTIYF.

This chain uses TRBV19 with TRBJ1-1, with 8 bases identical to TRBD1. The V segment lost 8 bases and the J segment 3 bases; nucleotides outside the gene matches: 11. In germline, CDR1 is LNHDA, CDR2 SQIVND (reference sequence). This CDR3 is 15 amino acids long. Here the CDR3 reads CASSTGELWYTEAFF. The CDR3, as DNA: TGTGCCAGTTCGACAGGGGAACTTTGGTACACTGAAGCTTTCTTT.

The chain is built from TRBV7-2 and TRBJ2-7; 8 nucleotides align to TRBD2. The CDR3 spans 15 residues. Per the germline V gene, CDR1 is SGHTA and CDR2 is FQGNSA. Losses at the gene ends were 2 bases for V and 2 bases for J; bases not matched to a gene: 5. The CDR3 loop reads CASSLLPGGAYEQYV. In nucleotides, the CDR3 is TGTGCCAGCAGCTTACTACCCGGGGGGGCCTACGAGCAGTACGTC.

The V gene is TRBV30, the J gene TRBJ1-3, with a weak D call TRBD1 (6 bases). The CDR3 has 19 amino acids. Between the trimmed V and J ends, which lost 0 bases and 0 bases, there was a span of 21 bases. Germline V gene lookup returns CDR1 GTSNPN and CDR2 SVGIG (reference sequence). CDR3 in DNA: TGTGCCTGGAGTGTCATCATCCCGTGGACAGCGGCCTCTGGAAACACCATATATTTT. Protein: CAWSVIIPWTAASGNTIYF.

The chain carries TRBV6-5 and TRBJ1-2; D unresolved. CDR1 and CDR2 from the germline V gene are MNHEY and SVGAGI. V was trimmed by 2 bases and J by 2 bases, leaving 6 bases between them. The CDR3 loop spans 13 amino acids. The CDR3 is CASSYGKNYGYTF. CDR3 nucleotide sequence: TGTGCCAGCAGTTACGGGAAGAACTATGGCTACACCTTC.

The CDR3 spells CASSPNGLDTDTQYF. The CDR3 region has the DNA TGTGCCAGCAGTCCGAACGGACTAGACACAGATACGCAGTATTTT. The gene calls are TRBV2 and TRBJ2-3, with 7 nucleotides matching TRBD2. This CDR3 comprises 15 residues. The trim removed 5 bases at V and 2 bases at J, leaving 7 bases unmatched. The germline gives CDR1 SNHLY, CDR2 FYNNEI.

The CDR3 bases are TGTGCCACCAGCAGAGTCGTCAGCAATCAGCCCCAGCATTTT. This translates into CATSRVVSNQPQHF. V is TRBV15 and J is TRBJ1-5; D unclear. This CDR3 region has 14 residues. The V gene's germline CDR1 is LNHNV and CDR2 YYDKDF (reference sequence). Between the trimmed V and J ends, which lost 1 base and 1 base, there was a span of 5 bases.

The rearrangement links TRBV6-5 to TRBJ2-7, with TRBD1 as a possible D gene (6 bases). Germline lookup yields CDR1 MNHEY and CDR2 SVGAGI. CDR3 length: 13 residues. Trimming stripped 3 bases from V and 9 bases from J, with 15 bases between. CDR3 loop: CASSYSKTGRQYV. The DNA of the CDR3 is TGTGCCAGCAGTTATTCAAAGACAGGCAGGCAGTACGTC.

This chain joins TRBV24-1 and TRBJ1-2, with 10 bases matching TRBD1. Germline V gene sequence: CDR1 KGHDR, CDR2 SFDVKD. The CDR3 sequence is 16 residues long. Trimming cost V 4 bases and J 6 bases; bases outside gene matches: 10. The CDR3 sequence is CATSESPGQGIDGYTF. DNA of the CDR3: TGTGCCACCAGTGAGAGCCCGGGACAGGGGATCGATGGCTACACCTTC.

V is TRBV11-3 and J is TRBJ2-3; D is uncertain. The V gene's germline CDR1 is SGHNT and CDR2 YENEEA. V lost 2 bases, J lost 2 bases, and 8 bases lay in between. This CDR3 has 14 amino acids. In DNA, the CDR3 is TGTGCCAGCAGCTTAATAGGGAACACAGATACGCAGTATTTT. This gives the protein CASSLIGNTDTQYF.